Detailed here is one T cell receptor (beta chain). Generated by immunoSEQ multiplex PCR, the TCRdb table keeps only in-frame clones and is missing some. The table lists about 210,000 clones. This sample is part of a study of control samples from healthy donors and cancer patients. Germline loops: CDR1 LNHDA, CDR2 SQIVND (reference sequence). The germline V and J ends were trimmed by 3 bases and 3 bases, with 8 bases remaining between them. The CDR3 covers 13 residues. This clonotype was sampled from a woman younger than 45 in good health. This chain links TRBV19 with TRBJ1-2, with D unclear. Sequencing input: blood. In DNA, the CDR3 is TGTGCCAGTAGTATGTTCGGGTACTATGGCTACACCTTC. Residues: CASSMFGYYGYTF. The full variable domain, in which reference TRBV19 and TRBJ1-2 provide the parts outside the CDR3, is DGGITQSPKYLFRKEGQNVTLSCEQNLNHDAMYWYRQDPGQGLRLIYYSQIVNDFQKGDIAEGYSVSREKKESFPLTVTSAQKNPTAFYLCASSMFGYYGYTFGSGTRLTVV.